This T cell receptor beta chain originates from a study of CD8 T cells in Susac syndrome. The CDR3 runs 16 residues. Germline values: CDR1 SGHVS, CDR2 FNYEAQ. The V and J ends lost 1 base and 1 base, in that order; junction bases with no gene match: 3. cDNA came from about 0.51 to 1 ug RNA primed by random hexamers. TCRdb ran MiXCR on the immunoSEQ multiplex PCR reads and lists one entry per CDR3 protein. The repertoire holds 77,000 or so distinct CDR3 sequences, with about 95% as singletons. The T cells that were sequenced for TCR beta were CD8+ and CD4+ cells from blood. The multiple sclerosis controls were treatment-naive patients affected by stable or active relapsing-remitting disease. TEMRA cells were FACS-enriched and CD8+ and CD4+ T cells negatively isolated.

What was sequenced was CD8+ T cells from PBMCs. The TCR was taken from a human donor with multiple sclerosis. The chain carries TRBV7-6 and TRBJ2-2; the match to TRBD2 covers 7 bases. The CDR3 DNA reads TGTGCCAGCAGCTTAGTTCTAGCGGTGAACACCGGGGAGCTGTTTTTT. It yields the protein CASSLVLAVNTGELFF.